These 18 T cell receptor beta chains were sequenced from one sample in a study of T-cell reconstitution after alpha-beta-depleted transplantation in children. Unique molecular identifiers featured in how the TCRbeta library was prepared. TCRdb re-called the PCR reads through MiXCR, storing one row per CDR3 protein. The top ten hold roughly an eighth of the sample, which has some 550,000 distinct CDR3 sequences, 20% to 25% seen once. Sequenced material: PBMCs, mostly from graft donor cells, taken 360 days after TCRalphabeta/CD19-depleted stem cell transplant. The receptors shown here come from a boy in the first two years of life who had a stem cell transplant for acute myeloid leukemia, so the T cells may come from the graft donor.

The CDR3 sequence is CASSLLGLALPNEQFF. The CDR3 DNA sequence: TGTGCCAGCAGCCTATTGGGACTAGCCCTCCCCAATGAGCAGTTCTTC. The rearrangement links TRBV7-3 to TRBJ2-1, with TRBD2 matching 9 bases. Trimming removed 5 bases from V and 6 bases from J; junction bases left unmatched: 11. The CDR3 consists of 16 residues. Germline V lookup: CDR1 SGHTA, CDR2 FQGTGA.

This clonotype was detected many times. The gene calls are TRBV11-2 and TRBJ1-1; D is unresolved. Germline-derived CDR1 and CDR2 are SGHAT and FQNNGV. The length of the CDR3 is 13 residues. The V gene lost 5 bases and the J gene lost 2 bases, with 9 bases spanning the gap. The CDR3 DNA reads as TGTGCCAGCAGCCTAACACTAAACACTGAAGCTTTCTTT. It specifies CASSLTLNTEAFF.

In its sample, this clonotype was seen a few times. The chain has TRBV6-5 and TRBJ2-3, with 10 bases that match TRBD2. V lost 2 bases and J lost 0; bases outside the gene matches: 2. This CDR3 spans 16 amino acids. The V gene's germline CDR1 is MNHEY and CDR2 SVGAGI. The CDR3 loop is CASSYLAGVSTDTQYF. The CDR3 nucleotides are TGTGCCAGCAGTTACCTAGCGGGGGTAAGCACAGATACGCAGTATTTT.

This clonotype has only a few counts. The CDR3 protein is CSARDSGHSITYEQYF. The DNA of the CDR3 is TGCAGTGCTAGAGATTCGGGACACTCCATTACCTACGAGCAGTACTTC. The J gene is TRBJ2-7, the V gene TRBV20-1; D may be TRBD1 (6 bases). This CDR3 region has 16 residues. V lost 0 bases and J lost 2, with 17 bases in between. The germline gives CDR1 DFQATT, CDR2 SNEGSKA (reference sequence).

The chain links TRBV12-3 or TRBV12-4 to TRBJ1-1; 7 nucleotides line up with TRBD1. The CDR3 length is 14 residues. The junction had 6 bases not matched to a gene; V was cut back by 4 bases and J by 4 bases. The CDR3 DNA sequence: TGTGCCAGCAGTTCCGGGACAGAAGGCACTGAAGCTTTCTTT. Translating it yields CASSSGTEGTEAFF.

This clonotype was observed many times. V usage is TRBV29-1 and J usage is TRBJ2-7; TRBD1 might be the D (6 bases). The CDR3 totals 16 residues. Germline CDR1 reads SQVTM; CDR2 reads ANQGSEA. V dropped 3 bases and J dropped 4 bases, with 22 bases sitting between them. CDR3 DNA: TGCAGCGTTGAGGGTCCCATTAGAGGGGGAGTATACGAGCAGTACTTC. Translated, it gives CSVEGPIRGGVYEQYF.

The chain couples TRBV20-1 to TRBJ2-5; D possibly matches TRBD1 or TRBD2 (5 bases each). V was cut by 1 base and J by 2 bases, with 17 bases left in between. The CDR3 contains 16 residues. CDR1 is DFQATT and CDR2 is SNEGSKA in the germline V gene (reference sequence). The CDR3 protein is CSARVSPGHPQETQYF. The CDR3 DNA reads as TGCAGTGCTAGAGTCTCGCCGGGGCACCCTCAAGAGACCCAGTACTTC.

The gene calls are TRBV12-3 or TRBV12-4 and TRBJ2-3; D is unresolved. The CDR3 spans 15 residues. V lost 5 bases to trimming and J lost 1 base, with 13 bases between them. The CDR3 coding sequence is TGTGCCAGCAGTCGTATAGTTCGGGGCACAGATACGCAGTATTTT. Protein sequence: CASSRIVRGTDTQYF.

V is TRBV27 and J is TRBJ1-4; perhaps TRBD1 as D (6 bases). Trimming removed 0 bases from V and 3 bases from J, with 11 bases in between. The CDR3 loop spans 16 amino acids. Looked up from germline, CDR1 is MNHEY and CDR2 is SMNVEV (reference sequence). CDR3 residues: CASSLSLQGPNEKLFF. In nucleotides, the CDR3 is TGTGCCAGCAGTTTATCTCTACAGGGTCCTAATGAAAAACTGTTTTTT.

This clonotype occurred many times. The chain recombines TRBV12-3 or TRBV12-4 with TRBJ1-4; D unresolved. Deletions cut 5 bases from V and 3 bases from J, with 13 bases between. There are 15 residues in the CDR3. CDR3 in amino acids: CASSLRSVANEKLFF. The CDR3 region has the DNA TGTGCCAGCAGTCTCCGGTCCGTAGCTAATGAAAAACTGTTTTTT.

The rearrangement joins TRBV6-5 to TRBJ2-7; maybe TRBD2 (5 bases). CDR3 length: 18 amino acids. CDR1 and CDR2 (germline): MNHEY, SVGAGI. Trimming took off 2 bases at V and 5 bases at J, with 25 bases between the two ends. As DNA, the CDR3 is TGTGCCAGCAGTTACGATACCCCGAGTACTAGTACCGCCGACGAGCAGTACTTC. Translated: CASSYDTPSTSTADEQYF.

The table lists this clonotype with many counts. The CDR3 here is CATRRTEAFF. The CDR3 DNA sequence: TGTGCCACCCGACGGACTGAAGCTTTCTTT. This rearrangement joins TRBV27 to TRBJ1-1, with unresolved D. The CDR3 spans 10 residues. Germline CDR1 reads MNHEY; CDR2 reads SMNVEV (reference sequence). Trimming removed 10 bases from V and 5 bases from J, with 8 bases in between.

The chain joins TRBV12-3 or TRBV12-4 to TRBJ1-2; 9 nucleotides align to TRBD1. This CDR3 is 14 amino acids long. V lost 7 bases to trimming and J lost 3 bases; unmatched junction nucleotides: 6. CDR3 nucleotide sequence: TGTGCCAGCAACCCGGGACAGGGTTACTATGGCTACACCTTC. It is translated as CASNPGQGYYGYTF.

The CDR3 protein is CASSPTGDSPLHF. DNA for the CDR3: TGTGCCAGCAGTCCGACAGGGGACTCACCCCTCCACTTT. The chain carries TRBV12-3 or TRBV12-4 and TRBJ1-6, with TRBD1 matching over 8 bases. This CDR3 has 13 amino acids. V lost 5 bases and J lost 10; bases outside the gene matches: 4.

This clonotype was seen a handful of times. In DNA, the CDR3 is TGTGCCAGCAGCGCTGCCTACGAGCAGTACTTC. Its protein product is CASSAAYEQYF. V and J are TRBV7-9 and TRBJ2-7, with D hard to call. V shed 5 bases and J shed 2 bases, with 4 bases lying between them. CDR1 is SEHNR, CDR2 FQNEAQ, per germline (reference sequence). There are 11 residues in the CDR3.

This clonotype was detected only a few times. At one end the junction does not follow the germline gene, possibly because of a read error. The rearrangement links TRBV13 to TRBJ2-1; D is unclear. The CDR3 totals 13 residues. The germline gives CDR1 PRHDT, CDR2 FYEKMQ (reference sequence). This chain's CDR3 is CASSLGPTGEEFF. DNA for the CDR3: TGTGCCAGCAGCTTAGGCCCGACGGGTGAGGAGTTCTTC.

This clonotype occurred a few times. The chain links TRBV6-5 to TRBJ2-1, with 7 bases fitting TRBD2. The V segment lost 2 bases and the J segment 4 bases; nucleotides outside the gene matches: 8. Germline V gene sequence: CDR1 MNHEY, CDR2 SVGAGI. The CDR3 covers 16 residues. The DNA for the CDR3 is TGTGCCAGCAGTTACGAGTCTGGGGGAGGGTACAATGAGCAGTTCTTC. As protein: CASSYESGGGYNEQFF.

The table lists this clonotype with a few counts. This chain connects TRBV5-6 to TRBJ2-7; no definite D call. V shed 0 bases and J shed 2 bases, with 12 bases lying between them. The germline gives CDR1 SGHDT, CDR2 YYEEEE. The CDR3 covers 15 residues. CDR3 residues: CASSLGALNPYEQYV. Here the CDR3 DNA reads TGTGCCAGCAGCTTGGGGGCCCTAAATCCCTACGAGCAGTACGTC.